Listed below are T cell receptor beta chains from one sample, sequenced in a study of cytomegalovirus exposure and HLA in healthy donors. Sequencing used immunoSEQ multiplex PCR; TCRdb keeps in-frame clones, though not all of them. This sample has over 60,000 clones, with about three quarters found just once. The sample comprised PBMCs. These receptors were collected from a woman aged 30 to 39 in good health and CMV-seropositive. Both conserved end residues are part of each CDR3. D genes are given only for firm matches. A clone size is listed for some rows: how often the clone was seen (once, few, many), or a class if it is expanded.

D: NA; J: TRBJ1-5; size: few; V: TRBV6-6; DNA: TGTGCCAGCAGCTACGAGGTTCGACGATACAATCAGCCCCAGCATTTT; CDR3: CASSYEVRRYNQPQHF
D: TRBD1; J: TRBJ1-5; size: many; V: TRBV7-6; DNA: TGTGCCAGCAGCTACCGGACAGGGGACAATCAGCCCCAGCATTTT; CDR3: CASSYRTGDNQPQHF
D: NA; J: TRBJ2-3; size: NA; V: TRBV7-2; DNA: TGTGCCAGCAGCTTAGGAGGAACAGATACGCAGTATTTT; CDR3: CASSLGGTDTQYF
D: TRBD2; J: TRBJ2-1; size: once; V: TRBV5-6; DNA: TGTGCCAGCAGCTTGGTTGGGACTAGCGGGAGGGGGGGTGAGCAGTTCTTC; CDR3: CASSLVGTSGRGGEQFF
D: NA; J: TRBJ2-3; size: few; V: TRBV11-3; DNA: TGTGCCAGCAGCTTAGCGACTGTTCAAGATACGCAGTATTTT; CDR3: CASSLATVQDTQYF
D: TRBD2; J: TRBJ2-5; size: NA; V: TRBV7-8; DNA: TGTGCCAGCAGCCGGACTAGGCTTCAGGAGACCCAGTACTTC; CDR3: CASSRTRLQETQYF
D: TRBD1; J: TRBJ1-1; size: NA; V: TRBV18; DNA: TGTGCCAGCTCACCGCTCGGGACAGGGGGGACTGAAGCTTTCTTT; CDR3: CASSPLGTGGTEAFF
D: TRBD2; J: TRBJ2-7; size: NA; V: TRBV19; DNA: TGTGCCAGTAGCCCAGGACTAGCTGGGGCCTACGAGCAGTACTTC; CDR3: CASSPGLAGAYEQYF
D: NA; J: TRBJ2-2; size: few; V: TRBV5-4; DNA: TGTGCCAGCAGCCTGAGTCAGGGTCGGGAGCTGTTTTTT; CDR3: CASSLSQGRELFF
D: TRBD2; J: TRBJ2-1; size: few; V: TRBV27; DNA: TGTGCCAGCAGTTTGTTAGCGGGAGGGCCCTCCTACAATGAGCAGTTCTTC; CDR3: CASSLLAGGPSYNEQFF
D: TRBD1; J: TRBJ1-2; size: once; V: TRBV7-8; DNA: TGTGCCAGCAGCCTAGGACAGGGGATGGGCTATGGCTACACCTTC; CDR3: CASSLGQGMGYGYTF
D: NA; J: TRBJ2-7; size: NA; V: TRBV18; DNA: TGTGCCAGCTCACCACCCGAATTTTCCGGGGTCGGGAAGCAGTACTTC; CDR3: CASSPPEFSGVGKQYF
D: TRBD2; J: TRBJ2-7; size: NA; V: TRBV28; DNA: TGTGCCAGCGGAGTTTTACTCACTAGCGCCTCCTACGAGCAGTACTTC; CDR3: CASGVLLTSASYEQYF
D: TRBD1; J: TRBJ2-4; size: NA; V: TRBV11-2; DNA: TGTGCCAGCAGCCTCCGGGACAGCATTAAAAACATTCAGTACTTC; CDR3: CASSLRDSIKNIQYF
D: NA; J: TRBJ1-3; size: NA; V: TRBV7-3; DNA: TGTGCCAGCAGCTTTCCCCTGTTCTCTGGAAACACCATATATTTT; CDR3: CASSFPLFSGNTIYF
D: NA; J: TRBJ1-6; size: NA; V: TRBV7-9; DNA: TGTGCCAGCAGCTTATTGAGGGGGAATAATTCACCCCTCCACTTT; CDR3: CASSLLRGNNSPLHF
D: NA; J: TRBJ2-3; size: NA; V: TRBV5-6; DNA: TGTGCCAGCAGCTTCCGGCGGGGACTCACAGATACGCAGTATTTT; CDR3: CASSFRRGLTDTQYF
D: TRBD2; J: TRBJ2-7; size: NA; V: TRBV30; DNA: TGTGCCTGGAGTGCACTAGCGGGGGCCTACGAGCAGTACTTC; CDR3: CAWSALAGAYEQYF
D: TRBD1; J: TRBJ2-7; size: NA; V: TRBV4-3; DNA: TGCGCCAGCAGCCAAGCCGGGACAGGGTACGAGCAGTACTTC; CDR3: CASSQAGTGYEQYF
D: NA; J: TRBJ2-2; size: once; V: TRBV7-8; DNA: TGTGCCAGCAGCTTAGTCGGCAGGGACATTAACACCGGGGAGCTGTTTTTT; CDR3: CASSLVGRDINTGELFF
D: NA; J: TRBJ1-1; size: NA; V: TRBV21-1; DNA: TGTGCCAGCAGGGCCGGTAGGACAGTCTCTTTGAACACTGAAGCTTTCTTT; CDR3: CASRAGRTVSLNTEAFF
D: TRBD2; J: TRBJ2-1; size: NA; V: TRBV11-3; DNA: TGTGCCAGCAGCTGGGGACTAGCGGGGTACAATGAGCAGTTCTTC; CDR3: CASSWGLAGYNEQFF
D: NA; J: TRBJ2-7; size: once; V: TRBV29-1; DNA: TGCAGCGTCGCGAAGAGTGTCAACGAGCAGTACTTC; CDR3: CSVAKSVNEQYF
D: TRBD1; J: TRBJ1-1; size: NA; V: TRBV6-6; DNA: TGTGCCAGCAGCGAAGGACAGGGGTTTACTGAAGCTTTCTTT; CDR3: CASSEGQGFTEAFF
D: TRBD1; J: TRBJ2-7; size: NA; V: TRBV6-5; DNA: TGTGCCAGCAGTTACGGGACAGGGCCCTACGAGCAGTACTTC; CDR3: CASSYGTGPYEQYF
D: NA; J: TRBJ1-1; size: NA; V: TRBV19; DNA: TGTGCCAGTAGTACAGTAGCGGACACTGAAGCTTTCTTT; CDR3: CASSTVADTEAFF
D: TRBD1; J: TRBJ1-2; size: NA; V: TRBV5-6; DNA: TGTGCCAGCAGCTCGCCCGGGACAGGGTCGTCTAGGGGCTACACCTTC; CDR3: CASSSPGTGSSRGYTF
D: NA; J: TRBJ2-6; size: NA; V: TRBV30; DNA: TGTGCCTTTAAAGGACTGAGCTCTGGGGCCAACGTCCTGACTTTC; CDR3: CAFKGLSSGANVLTF
D: NA; J: TRBJ1-5; size: NA; V: TRBV2; DNA: TGTGCCAGCAGCAGGGATGGGGGCAATCAGCCCCAGCATTTT; CDR3: CASSRDGGNQPQHF
D: NA; J: TRBJ1-1; size: NA; V: TRBV11-2; DNA: TGTGCCAGCAGCCCACCGATGGGCCGAGGGGGCACTGAAGCTTTCTTT; CDR3: CASSPPMGRGGTEAFF
D: TRBD2; J: TRBJ2-7; size: NA; V: TRBV5-4; DNA: TGTGCCAGCAGCTCCGGGGGGACTAGCACGTACGAGCAGTACTTC; CDR3: CASSSGGTSTYEQYF
D: TRBD1; J: TRBJ1-1; size: NA; V: TRBV5-8; DNA: TGTGCCAGCAGCTCGCCGGGACAGCTCCTGAACACTGAAGCTTTCTTT; CDR3: CASSSPGQLLNTEAFF
D: NA; J: TRBJ2-1; size: once; V: TRBV25-1; DNA: TGTGCCAGCAGTGATTGGGCATCCGGTACGGATGAGCAGTTCTTC; CDR3: CASSDWASGTDEQFF
D: TRBD1; J: TRBJ1-1; size: NA; V: TRBV28; DNA: TGTGCCAGCAGTTTGACACCAGGGGGTAGCACTGAAGCTTTCTTT; CDR3: CASSLTPGGSTEAFF
D: NA; J: TRBJ2-3; size: NA; V: TRBV7-2; DNA: TGTGCCAGCAGCCGACCCGGGGGAGGAACAGATACGCAGTATTTT; CDR3: CASSRPGGGTDTQYF
D: NA; J: TRBJ2-7; size: NA; V: TRBV28; DNA: TGTGCCAGCAATCCAGGGGGGAGGGAGCAGTACTTC; CDR3: CASNPGGREQYF
D: TRBD2; J: TRBJ2-1; size: NA; V: TRBV6-5; DNA: TGTGCCAGCAGTTACGGGGCGGGAGGTGGTGAGCAGTTCTTC; CDR3: CASSYGAGGGEQFF
D: TRBD2; J: TRBJ2-2; size: NA; V: TRBV9; DNA: TGTGCCAGCAGGAAAGCGGGAGAGACCGGGGAGCTGTTTTTT; CDR3: CASRKAGETGELFF
D: NA; J: TRBJ1-2; size: NA; V: TRBV15; DNA: TGTGCCACCAGCAGAGGTGGAGGGAATGGCTACACCTTC; CDR3: CATSRGGGNGYTF
D: NA; J: TRBJ2-1; size: NA; V: TRBV6-1; DNA: TGTGCCAGCAGTGAGCAGGACAGCTCCTACAATGAGCAGTTCTTC; CDR3: CASSEQDSSYNEQFF
D: NA; J: TRBJ2-1; size: once; V: TRBV7-8; DNA: TGTGCCAGCAGCCCGAAGTGGGGGGAGCACTACAATGAGCAGTTCTTC; CDR3: CASSPKWGEHYNEQFF
D: NA; J: TRBJ2-1; size: NA; V: TRBV28; DNA: TGTGCCAGCAGTCAGAACAATGAGCAGTTCTTC; CDR3: CASSQNNEQFF
D: TRBD1; J: TRBJ1-1; size: NA; V: TRBV14; DNA: TGTGCCAGCAGCCAAGATCCTTGGACAGGGGGCAGGGTGAACACTGAAGCTTTCTTT; CDR3: CASSQDPWTGGRVNTEAFF
D: NA; J: TRBJ2-2; size: NA; V: TRBV27; DNA: TGTGCCAGCAGTTTCGCGCGCCAAGCGAACACCGGGGAGCTGTTTTTT; CDR3: CASSFARQANTGELFF
D: NA; J: TRBJ2-1; size: NA; V: TRBV5-4; DNA: TGTGCCAGCAGCCCCCAGGGGTACAATGAGCAGTTCTTC; CDR3: CASSPQGYNEQFF
D: NA; J: TRBJ2-1; size: NA; V: TRBV5-8; DNA: TGTGCCAGCAGCTTGTCGGCAGGGGTGGGTGAGCAGTTCTTC; CDR3: CASSLSAGVGEQFF
D: TRBD1; J: TRBJ2-7; size: NA; V: TRBV9; DNA: TGTGCCAGCAGCAAGGGGACAGGGGGCTCCTTCGAGCAGTACTTC; CDR3: CASSKGTGGSFEQYF
D: TRBD1; J: TRBJ1-2; size: once; V: TRBV19; DNA: TGTGCCAGTAGTGGACAGGCTACTAACTATGGCTACACCTTC; CDR3: CASSGQATNYGYTF
D: NA; J: TRBJ2-7; size: NA; V: TRBV12-5; DNA: TGTGCTAGTGGTTCATCCGAGACACCAGCTTCCTACGAGCAGTACTTC; CDR3: CASGSSETPASYEQYF
D: NA; J: TRBJ1-4; size: NA; V: TRBV23-1; DNA: TGCGCCAGCAGTCAATCTAAGGTTTGGAGGGGTACTAATGAAAAACTGTTTTTT; CDR3: CASSQSKVWRGTNEKLFF
D: TRBD2; J: TRBJ2-5; size: NA; V: TRBV9; DNA: TGTGCCAGCAGCGGTGGGAGGTTTGGGGGGGTAACCGAGACCCAGTACTTC; CDR3: CASSGGRFGGVTETQYF
D: NA; J: TRBJ1-1; size: few; V: TRBV25-1; DNA: TGTGCCACCTCATATCGGGGGGACACTGAAGCTTTCTTT; CDR3: CATSYRGDTEAFF
D: NA; J: TRBJ1-2; size: NA; V: TRBV6-1; DNA: TGTGCCAGCAGTGAGATAAACGCACGGCGGGGCTACACCTTC; CDR3: CASSEINARRGYTF
D: TRBD1; J: TRBJ1-1; size: NA; V: TRBV27; DNA: TGTGCCAGCAGTCTCCGACAGGGGGGAGCGAACACTGAAGCTTTCTTT; CDR3: CASSLRQGGANTEAFF
D: NA; J: TRBJ1-2; size: NA; V: TRBV9; DNA: TGTGCCAGCAGCGTAGCGAGCCAAGCTAACTATGGCTACACCTTC; CDR3: CASSVASQANYGYTF
D: TRBD1; J: TRBJ1-5; size: NA; V: TRBV19; DNA: TGTGCCAGTAGTATAGATCAGGGGGCAAGCAATCAGCCCCAGCATTTT; CDR3: CASSIDQGASNQPQHF